What follows are 9 T cell receptor beta chains derived from one specimen sequenced in a study of CXCR3 chemokines and chemotherapy response in bladder cancer. TCRdb fed the PCR reads into MiXCR, producing one record per CDR3 protein. The sample yields 13,000 or so distinct CDR3 sequences, approximately 13% seen once. This specimen was acquired from a patient whose treatment included neoadjuvant chemotherapy. These TCRs come from a human donor with bladder cancer that did not respond to neoadjuvant chemotherapy.

This clonotype was detected many times. The J gene is TRBJ1-5, the V gene TRBV19; tentatively, D is TRBD1 (6 bases). The CDR3 loop spans 16 amino acids. Germline CDR1 and CDR2: LNHDA and SQIVND (reference sequence). V shed 5 bases and J shed 5 bases, with 19 bases lying between them. The CDR3 sequence: CASSGWGAPMDQPQHF. In DNA form, the CDR3 reads TGTGCCAGTAGTGGTTGGGGGGCCCCCATGGATCAGCCCCAGCATTTT.

There are a few counts of this clonotype. The chain combines TRBV7-9 with TRBJ1-2; D is perhaps TRBD1 (5 bases). The germline V gene encodes CDR1 SEHNR and CDR2 FQNEAQ (reference sequence). The CDR3 is 13 amino acids. Trimming removed 7 bases at V and 3 bases at J, with 12 bases between. The CDR3 is CASMSGVDYGYTF. CDR3 DNA sequence: TGTGCCAGCATGTCGGGGGTCGACTATGGCTACACCTTC.

This clonotype was recorded at least ten times. The rearrangement uses TRBV5-6 and TRBJ2-3; 7 bases are a match to TRBD2. CDR1 is SGHDT and CDR2 is YYEEEE in the germline V gene. The V segment lost 1 base and the J segment 2 bases; nucleotides outside the gene matches: 1. This CDR3 is built from 14 residues. The CDR3 nucleotides read TGTGCCAGCAGCTTGCTAGCGGACACAGATACGCAGTATTTT. Translating gives CASSLLADTDTQYF.

This clonotype was found many times. The chain carries TRBV6-5 and TRBJ2-5, with D perhaps matching TRBD1 or TRBD2 (5 bases each). V shed 0 bases and J shed 5 bases, with 22 bases lying between them. Looked up from germline, CDR1 is MNHEY and CDR2 is SVGAGI. This CDR3 comprises 18 residues. The CDR3 sequence: CASSYSRGPVAGGETQYF. The CDR3 DNA reads as TGTGCCAGCAGTTACTCGAGGGGTCCTGTAGCAGGCGGGGAGACCCAGTACTTC.

This clonotype was counted ten times or more. The chain carries TRBV4-3 and TRBJ2-3; TRBD2 agrees at 14 bases. The germline V gene has CDR1 LGHNA and CDR2 YSLEER. Trimming removed 4 bases from V and 4 bases from J; junction bases left unmatched: 7. There are 17 residues in the CDR3. The CDR3 loop is CASSLGGLAGAADTQYF. CDR3 sequence (DNA): TGCGCCAGCAGCCTTGGGGGACTAGCGGGGGCCGCAGATACGCAGTATTTT.

The rearrangement links TRBV5-6 to TRBJ2-7; D is ambiguous. This CDR3 comprises 14 residues. Looked up from germline, CDR1 is SGHDT and CDR2 is YYEEEE. With 4 bases removed from V and 0 bases from J, the gap between germline ends came to 11 bases. CDR3 sequence reads: CASSARVFSYEQYF. The CDR3 DNA sequence: TGTGCCAGCAGCGCCCGGGTCTTCTCCTACGAGCAGTACTTC.

This clonotype was seen repeatedly, ten times or more. The rearrangement joins TRBV19 to TRBJ2-7; D is perhaps TRBD2 (5 bases). Germline CDR1 is LNHDA and CDR2 is SQIVND (reference sequence). This CDR3 comprises 15 residues. Trimming took off 3 bases at V and 4 bases at J, with 16 bases between the two ends. The CDR3 loop is CASSIFRGRGYEQYF. The CDR3 bases are TGTGCCAGTAGTATTTTCCGAGGACGCGGGTACGAGCAGTACTTC.

This sequence joins TRBV12-3 or TRBV12-4 and TRBJ1-1; D is ambiguous. Trimming removed 7 bases at V and 5 bases at J, with 11 bases between. The CDR3 spans 12 residues. The CDR3 nucleotides are TGTGCCAGCACCGTAACCGGGACTGAAGCTTTCTTT. Protein product: CASTVTGTEAFF.

Ten or more counts support this clonotype. The chain is built from TRBV7-2 and TRBJ1-1; D unresolved. This CDR3 has 12 residues. Trimming cost V 1 base and J 3 bases, with 3 bases left between them. CDR1 SGHTA and CDR2 FQGNSA come from the germline V gene. CDR3 residues: CASSLDYTEAFF. Here the CDR3 DNA reads TGTGCCAGCAGCTTAGATTACACTGAAGCTTTCTTT.